Detailed here is one T cell receptor beta chain. Under the authors' procedure: Researchers report that nucleated cell counts were estimated from reference gene primer amplification. The data were produced by immunoSEQ multiplex PCR, yet TCRdb's version contains in-frame clones alone and is incomplete. That table is the source of V, J and clone size, and D and trimming were worked out from the DNA. The table shows 250,000 or so clones, with around 90% occurring only once. The record originates from a study of blood T cell repertoires in COVID-19. As for the study in general: Researchers got acute and convalescent COVID-19 samples from the United States, Italy and Spain. Sample material is recorded as cDNA or gDNA derived from T cells, B-cell-depleted T cells, or PBMCs.

Germline assignment: CDR1 MNHEY and CDR2 SVGAGI. This CDR3 has 15 residues. Trimming took off 5 bases at V and 2 bases at J, with 15 bases between the two ends. The rearrangement links TRBV6-5 to TRBJ1-2; D is possibly TRBD1 (5 bases). This receptor was obtained from a woman in her 40s who had recovered from COVID-19. Source material: peripheral blood. CDR3 amino acids: CASSTVSGANYGYTF. In nucleotides, the CDR3 is TGTGCCAGCAGTACTGTGAGTGGGGCCAACTATGGCTACACCTTC.